The table lists the clone carrying this T cell receptor beta chain with many counts. Trimming took off 4 bases at V and 1 base at J, with 4 bases between the two ends. The CDR3 extends over 11 amino acids. Germline assignment: CDR1 GTSNPN and CDR2 SVGIG (reference sequence). TCR beta CDR3 region amplification was performed from RNA transcripts. During a first-round RT-PCR of the TCR CDR3, the HTBI primer set was used. TCRdb re-called the multiplex PCR reads through MiXCR, storing one row per CDR3 protein. The sample holds hundreds of thousands of distinct CDR3 sequences; around 15% are singletons and the top ten take 25% to 30%. This sample was included in a study of T cells in Graves' hyperthyroidism and ophthalmopathy. The PBMCs studied were ones that came from about 10 ml fresh peripheral blood.

The sequencing input was blood. The TCR comes from a man aged 45-65 years with Graves' ophthalmopathy. This chain connects TRBV30 to TRBJ1-1; D is unresolved. CDR3 amino acids: CAWTRNTEAFF. Written as DNA, the CDR3 is TGTGCCTGGACCAGGAACACTGAAGCTTTCTTT.